The T cell receptor (beta chain) described here comes from a study of read filtering for tumor transcriptome and immune sequencing. Study in general: Patients were 17 male and roughly 15 female, mean age approximately 70 years, range about 40 to 85. R-ISS stage counts were about eight for I, about 15 for II, six or seven for III.

The CDR3 loop spans 15 amino acids. Germline lookup yields CDR1 DFQATT and CDR2 SNEGSKA (reference sequence). The trim removed 5 bases at V and 5 bases at J, leaving 13 bases unmatched. There are many counts of this clonotype. From 350 to 500 ng of RNA, a library with molecular barcoded alpha/delta and beta/gamma adaptors was made. One entry per CDR3 protein, called by TCRdb with MiXCR from the reads. The sample includes about 24,000 distinct CDR3 sequences, 20% to 25% seen only once; the top ten take around 46%. The receptor's source is a donor at least 40 years old with multiple myeloma. Specimen: a population of CD138-negative cells sorted from bone marrow. The chain links TRBV20-1 to TRBJ2-5; 8 bases are shared with TRBD1. The DNA of the CDR3 is TGCAGTGCTGAAGGGCCGACAGGGGAAGGGGAGACCCAGTACTTC. It translates to CSAEGPTGEGETQYF.